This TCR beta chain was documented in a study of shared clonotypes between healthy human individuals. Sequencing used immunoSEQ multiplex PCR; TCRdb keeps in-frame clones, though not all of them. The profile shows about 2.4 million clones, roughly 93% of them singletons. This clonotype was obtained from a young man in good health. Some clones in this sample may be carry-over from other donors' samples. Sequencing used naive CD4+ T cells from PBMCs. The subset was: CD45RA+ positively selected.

The DNA for the CDR3 is TGTGCCAGCAGCCGCCCTACAGTCTACGAGCAGTACTTC. This gives the protein CASSRPTVYEQYF. V usage is TRBV28 and J usage is TRBJ2-7; D is unresolved. Per the germline V gene, CDR1 is MDHEN and CDR2 is SYDVKM. The V and J ends lost 6 bases and 3 bases respectively, with 12 bases between them. The CDR3 sequence is 13 residues long.